Presented here are 15 T cell receptor beta chains from one specimen sequenced in a study of blood T cell repertoires in COVID-19. Produced via immunoSEQ multiplex PCR; TCRdb's table is partial and in-frame only. The sample records 40,000 to 50,000 clones, roughly 89% being singletons. Sequencing input: peripheral blood. Source of these receptors: a man aged 45 to 65 with active COVID-19.

A single count supports this clone. This sequence joins TRBV14 and TRBJ2-2; 7 positions match TRBD1. After removal of 1 base from V and 6 bases from J, the junction contained 5 bases not matched to a gene. Germline CDR1 SGHDN, CDR2 FVKESK. The CDR3 length is 15 residues. The CDR3 is CASSQARGYAGELFF. As DNA, the CDR3 is TGTGCCAGCAGCCAAGCCAGGGGGTATGCCGGGGAGCTGTTTTTT. Complete variable domain (other parts from reference TRBV14 and TRBJ2-2): EAGVTQFPSHSVIEKGQTVTLRCDPISGHDNLYWYRRVMGKEIKFLLHFVKESKQDESGMPNNRFLAERTGGTYSTLKVQPAELEDSGVYFCASSQARGYAGELFFGEGSRLTVL.

The chain links TRBV20-1 to TRBJ1-1, with D unclear. CDR3 length: 11 residues. CDR1 is DFQATT and CDR2 is SNEGSKA in the germline V gene (reference sequence). V shed 3 bases and J shed 4 bases, with 6 bases lying between them. In DNA form, the CDR3 reads TGCAGTGCTAGGGAGGTCACTGAAGCTTTCTTT. It yields the protein CSAREVTEAFF.

As concerns this clone: The junction departs from the called germline gene at one end, perhaps through a read error. The same CDR3 arises from other DNA sequences in this sample as well. The chain employs TRBV18 and TRBJ2-6; D possibly corresponds to TRBD1 (5 bases). This CDR3 spans 15 amino acids. Germline V lookup: CDR1 KGHSH, CDR2 LQKENI. The CDR3 DNA follows: TGTGCCAGCTCACCAACAGGCTCTGGAGCCAACGTCCTGACTTTC. Its translation is CASSPTGSGANVLTF.

CDR3 sequence: CASSLPTGGGTETQYF. DNA for the CDR3: TGCGCCAGCAGCTTGCCAACAGGGGGGGGAACAGAGACCCAGTACTTC. The chain carries TRBV5-1 and TRBJ2-5; the D gene is possibly TRBD1 (8 bases). Germline loops: CDR1 SGHRS, CDR2 YFSETQ. The germline V and J ends were trimmed by 1 base and 4 bases, with 17 bases remaining between them. This CDR3 region has 16 residues.

This clone is termed medium-sized. The sample has other DNA sequences that encode this CDR3 too. The chain has TRBV3-1 (or the pseudogene TRBV3-2) and TRBJ2-7; D remains ambiguous. The CDR3 sequence is 13 residues long. Germline V gene data show CDR1 as LGHDT and CDR2 as YNNKEL (reference sequence). Deletions cut 0 bases from V and 3 bases from J, with 6 bases between. The CDR3 nucleotides are TGTGCCAGCAGCCAAGAGTTGAGCTACGAGCAGTACTTC. Encoded protein: CASSQELSYEQYF.

The rearrangement joins TRBV6-5 to TRBJ1-1; TRBD1 might be the D (6 bases). Germline CDR1 is MNHEY and CDR2 is SVGAGI. Trimming stripped 9 bases from V and 0 bases from J, with 11 bases between. The CDR3 is 13 amino acids. The CDR3 DNA reads TGTGCCAGTTCGACAGGTATGAACACTGAAGCTTTCTTT. As protein: CASSTGMNTEAFF.

This chain joins TRBV15 and TRBJ2-1, with 11 bases matching TRBD2. The CDR3 runs to 17 residues. V was clipped by 5 bases and J by 4 bases; unmatched bases: 10. The germline gives CDR1 LNHNV, CDR2 YYDKDF (reference sequence). CDR3 in DNA: TGTGCCACCAGCGGGGGTCGGCTAGCGGGAGGTTACAATGAGCAGTTCTTC. This encodes CATSGGRLAGGYNEQFF.

The rearrangement joins TRBV7-9 to TRBJ2-3; the match to TRBD2 covers 9 bases. J was trimmed by 5 bases and V by 5 bases; bases with no gene match: 8. Germline CDR1 SEHNR, CDR2 FQNEAQ (reference sequence). The CDR3 has 15 residues. In DNA, the CDR3 is TGTGCCAGCAGCGCCTGGACTAGCGAGGAAGATACGCAGTATTTT. Translated: CASSAWTSEEDTQYF.

The genes are TRBV7-2 and TRBJ2-2; TRBD2 matches at 9 bases. Germline CDR1 reads SGHTA; CDR2 reads FQGNSA. Trimming at V came to 1 base and at J to 6 bases, leaving 3 bases not matched to a gene. This CDR3 region has 15 residues. This CDR3 reads CASSLVAGGSGELFF. DNA of the CDR3: TGTGCCAGCAGCTTAGTGGCGGGAGGGTCCGGGGAGCTGTTTTTT.

The rearrangement links TRBV7-3 to TRBJ2-2, with D unclear. The CDR3 spans 16 residues. Germline loops: CDR1 SGHTA, CDR2 FQGTGA. V was shortened by 4 bases and J by 1 base, with 13 bases between the two germline ends. Here the CDR3 reads CASSSPGFKNTGELFF. The CDR3 DNA is TGTGCCAGCAGCTCCCCCGGGTTCAAGAACACCGGGGAGCTGTTTTTT. Looking up the rest from reference TRBV7-3 and TRBJ2-2 gives the full variable domain: GAGVSQTPSNKVTEKGKYVELRCDPISGHTALYWYRQSLGQGPEFLIYFQGTGAADDSGLPNDRFFAVRPEGSVSTLKIQRTERGDSAVYLCASSSPGFKNTGELFFGEGSRLTVL.

This sequence joins TRBV27 and TRBJ1-2; a weak D match, TRBD1 (5 bases). Trimming pared 5 bases from V and 2 bases from J, leaving 15 bases between. From germline, CDR1 is MNHEY and CDR2 SMNVEV (reference sequence). The CDR3 consists of 15 residues. The CDR3 DNA reads as TGTGCCAGCAGTCCTTCGGGGGGGGTAAACTATGGCTACACCTTC. Protein sequence: CASSPSGGVNYGYTF.

V and J are TRBV5-1 and TRBJ1-1; the match to TRBD1 covers 11 bases. J gave up 6 bases and V 3 bases, and 7 bases lay outside the gene matches. Germline-derived CDR1 and CDR2 are SGHRS and YFSETQ. The CDR3 covers 15 residues. The CDR3 region is CASSSRTGGFAEAFF. CDR3 in DNA: TGCGCCAGCAGCTCGAGGACAGGGGGCTTCGCTGAAGCTTTCTTT.

This clone was detected many times. The chain has TRBV10-2 and TRBJ1-2; maybe TRBD1 (5 bases). Trimming left V 4 bases short and J 2 bases short, with 8 bases between. The CDR3 covers 13 residues. The V gene's germline CDR1 is WSHSY and CDR2 SAAADI. CDR3: CASSAQANYGYTF. CDR3 nucleotides: TGCGCCAGCAGTGCACAGGCAAACTATGGCTACACCTTC.

The chain uses TRBV4-2 and TRBJ2-7; TRBD2 matches at 11 bases. Per the germline V gene, CDR1 is LGHNA and CDR2 is YNFKEQ. This CDR3 region has 17 residues. The V segment lost 0 bases and the J segment 3 bases; nucleotides outside the gene matches: 7. In nucleotides, the CDR3 is TGTGCCAGCAGCCAAGATGTTGGGGGACTAGCGGACTACGAGCAGTACTTC. Its protein product is CASSQDVGGLADYEQYF.

This clone was detected only once. This chain uses TRBV5-1 with TRBJ2-1; D not resolved. This CDR3 comprises 11 residues. V was clipped by 5 bases and J by 6 bases, with 6 bases between them. The germline gives CDR1 SGHRS, CDR2 YFSETQ. In DNA form, the CDR3 reads TGCGCCAGCAGAAACAGCAATGAGCAGTTCTTC. It specifies CASRNSNEQFF.